This T cell receptor beta chain was captured by sequencing in a study of blood T cells in healthy people across ages. The CDR3 loop spans 11 amino acids. V was pared by 5 bases and J by 10 bases, with 13 bases between. Germline assignment: CDR1 DFQATT and CDR2 SNEGSKA (reference sequence). Regarding this clonotype: Its antigen is unknown.

General study findings and limits: With age, beta diversity per million T cells declined roughly linearly, significantly by 40.

A second roughly 6 to 11 cycle PCR used barcoded and J-beta primers. MiXCR, run by TCRdb on the 5' RACE reads, gives a single entry per CDR3 protein. This sample has approximately 690,000 distinct CDR3 sequences; less than 45% occur once, and the top ten carry around 30%. Each sample yielded at least 6 million isolated PBMCs. What was sequenced was blood. This TCR was recovered from an older man in good health. The chain has TRBV20-1 and TRBJ2-3; the D is unclear. CDR3 nucleotide sequence: TGCAGTGCTCCAACCGGTACCTCGCAGTATTTT. This translates into CSAPTGTSQYF.